Reported below is one TCR beta chain. The sample comes from a study of blood T cell repertoires in COVID-19. Study context: From T cells, B-cell-depleted T cells, or PBMCs came the material, which was cDNA or gDNA.

Here immunoSEQ multiplex PCR was the method, and the copy in TCRdb shows in-frame clones only, minus some. The repertoire holds 70,000 to 80,000 clones, around 91% seen once, with around 5.8% in the top ten. V shed 1 base and J shed 0 bases, with 10 bases lying between them. Looked up from germline, CDR1 is SGHRS and CDR2 is YFSETQ. The CDR3 contains 15 residues. The sequence derives from a human donor in a cohort sampled during active COVID-19. The sequenced sample was peripheral blood. The rearrangement links TRBV5-1 to TRBJ1-1, with D tentatively TRBD1 (6 bases). In nucleotides, the CDR3 is TGCGCCAGCAGCTTGCAGGGGAGGGTGAACACTGAAGCTTTCTTT. It translates to CASSLQGRVNTEAFF.